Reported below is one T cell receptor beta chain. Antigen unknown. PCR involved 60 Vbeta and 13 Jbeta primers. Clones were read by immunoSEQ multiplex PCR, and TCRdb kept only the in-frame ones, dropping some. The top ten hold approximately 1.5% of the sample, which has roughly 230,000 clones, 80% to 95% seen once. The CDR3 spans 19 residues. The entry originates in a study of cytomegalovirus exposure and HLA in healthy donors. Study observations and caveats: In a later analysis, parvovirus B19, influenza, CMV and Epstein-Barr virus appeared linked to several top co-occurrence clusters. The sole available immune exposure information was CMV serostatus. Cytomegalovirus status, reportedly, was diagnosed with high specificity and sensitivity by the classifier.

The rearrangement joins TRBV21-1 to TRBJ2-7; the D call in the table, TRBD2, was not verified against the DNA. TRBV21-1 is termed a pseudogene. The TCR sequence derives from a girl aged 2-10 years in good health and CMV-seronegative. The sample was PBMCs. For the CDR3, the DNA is TGTGCCAGCAGCAAAGTTGGGACTAGCGGGAGGCTGAGCTCCTACGAGCAGTACTTC. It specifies CASSKVGTSGRLSSYEQYF.